The subject of this entry is one T cell receptor (beta chain). This entry is derived from a study of OX40 agonist ivuxolimab in advanced cancers. Germline trimming cut 4 bases from V and 1 base from J; bases unmatched to any gene: 6. The CDR3 extends over 15 amino acids. Per germline, CDR1 MNHEY and CDR2 SMNVEV (reference sequence). The method was immunoSEQ multiplex PCR; TCRdb's version includes in-frame clones alone and lacks a portion of them. Of 15,000 to 25,000 clones listed, roughly nine tenths are singletons. The chain carries TRBV27 and TRBJ1-1, with TRBD1 identical over 7 bases. The source was CD4+ or CD8+ T cells sorted from blood, collected in a trial of the OX40 agonist ivuxolimab. The TCR sequence derives from an adult with an advanced solid tumor such as melanoma, head and neck, liver or kidney cancer. The CDR3 sequence is CASSSRTGENTEAFF. CDR3 in DNA: TGTGCCAGCAGTTCACGGACAGGAGAGAACACTGAAGCTTTCTTT.